The T cell receptor beta chain under discussion was sequenced for a study of blood T cell repertoires in COVID-19 (dated by TCRdb to about 2020). In the study overall: Samples covering the acute and convalescent phases of COVID-19 were provided by collaborators in the United States, Italy and Spain. The material from the prospective study consisted of cDNA or gDNA derived from T cells, B-cell-depleted T cells, or PBMCs. Deeply sampled blood TCRbeta repertoires from subjects exposed to, actively infected with, or recovered from COVID-19 were included in the dataset. The repertoires were made available in a free public database intended to serve as a resource for research on the immune response to SARS-CoV-2. The samples were drawn from two sources: the first 160 participants of the ongoing ImmuneRACE study, and approximately 1,300 subjects contributed by 6 global collaborators. Nearly every sample came with metadata listing a de-identified subject ID, COVID-19 status, age in years and sex. Where HLA class I and class II types were available, the types were taken from metadata supplied by the sample provider, not from assay-based typing.

This clone was recorded a few times. Its antigen remains undetermined. No much larger clonotype is one base removed from it; base qualities were not supplied. TCRbeta CDR3 regions were amplified from genomic DNA by means of the immunoSEQ Assay, a bias-controlled multiplex PCR. The paper's data handling went like this. The number of nucleated cells in each sample was estimated by amplification of reference gene primers within the assay. To quantify the absolute abundance of each unique TCRbeta CDR3 rearrangement, sequence reads were collapsed and filtered. For each sample, productive Simpson clonality was calculated by taking the square root of Simpson's diversity index across productive rearrangements. TCRdb took this table from immuneACCESS and kept in-frame rearrangements with V and J called. Such tables lack part of the clones; where checked against another copy, unresolved V genes explain under half of the gap, and the rest is unexplained. That table furnishes V, J and clone size, whereas the DNA furnished D and trimming. The sample records some 260,000 clones, about 85% of which are singletons. The ten biggest clones cover around 3% of the sample.

Study-wide findings and limitations: Clinical and demographic metadata were provided uncurated, with the amount varying by source and participant.

The collaborating institutions used their own protocols to collect whole blood in K2EDTA tubes. For TCRbeta analysis, collaborators shipped samples in one of three forms: frozen whole blood, isolated PBMCs, or DNA extracted from either of those sample types. V lost 2 bases and J lost 5 bases; the stretch between them is 9 bases long. Including the terminal cysteine and phenylalanine, the CDR3 comprises 13 residues. CDR3 DNA is the only sequence kept; it has 39 bases, read in frame from the first base. The chain was built from TRBV12-3 or TRBV12-4 and TRBJ1-2; no D segment can be confidently identified. Sequencing input: peripheral blood. The origin of this receptor is a young man with active or convalescent COVID-19. Here is the DNA: TGTGCCAGCAGTTTAACGGGGAGGTATGGCTACACCTTC. Its protein is CASSLTGRYGYTF.